This T cell receptor beta chain emerged from a study of PD-1 blockade in classical Hodgkin lymphoma (dated by TCRdb to between 2020 and 2021). At the level of the whole study: Nivolumab dosing was 3 mg/kg intravenously every 2 weeks, continuing until either disease progression or unacceptable toxicity. A peripheral blood immune signature of response to PD-1 blockade in classical Hodgkin lymphoma was defined using TCR beta sequencing and CyTOF. The study at large found these results: Lower diversity was observed in patients in whom nivolumab was started less than 1 year after ASCT, and these patients were excluded from later analyses so that confounding by immune reconstitution would be avoided. A significant rise by C4D1 was seen in CD4+ but not CD8+ TCR diversity (p=0.0027 vs p=0.16), with the rise being most apparent in complete responders (p=0.02). Baseline TCR diversity was reported as lower in newly diagnosed patients than in healthy donors, and lower still in relapsed/refractory patients. Trial patients achieving complete response had baseline diversity similar to newly diagnosed patients, whereas partial responders and progressors had significantly lower diversity. The study covered only a single clinical trial cohort, and the causes of the repertoire differences, possibly disease activity or prior therapy, were still not defined.

The Qiagen DNeasy kit was used to extract genomic DNA both from unsorted PBMCs and from the negatively selected CD4+ and CD8+ fractions. Using primers that anneal to V and J segments, immunoSEQ multiplex PCR amplified the TCR beta CDR3 regions. A synthetic immune receptor repertoire was used to minimize amplification bias, and any remaining bias was removed computationally after sequencing. The authors' analysis ran thus. Custom Python scripts were used to quantify repertoire diversity as the Shannon entropy index. The unsorted, CD4+ and CD8+ repertoires were each analyzed separately, with the exception of combined analyses, where CD4+ and CD8+ sequences were merged in silico. A clone counted as expanded when the clone's frequency after treatment rose at least 2-fold relative to C1D1, and clones undetected at baseline were given a pseudocount of 0.5. Clones with 0 or 1 copy at C1D1 were defined as singleton clones, while clones with 2 or more copies were defined as non-singleton clones. Clones expanded in unsorted samples were labelled as CD4+, CD8+ or unknown by matching protein sequences in sorted samples from the same patient. Wilcoxon tests on paired samples were used to test diversity changes from C1D1 to C4D1. TCRdb provides this immuneACCESS table in a form limited to in-frame rearrangements. Some clones are lacking; in checked studies, under half of them reflect an unresolved V gene, and why the rest are absent is not known. Clone size and the V and J calls come from that table; the DNA yielded D and trimming. In all, the sample holds about 100,000 clones, and roughly 91% of those were seen once. Approximately 6.3% of the sample lies in the top ten.

The germline V and J ends show losses of 0 bases and 7 bases respectively, and no gene match explains 7 bases of the junction. Reading the germline V gene gives CDR1 SGHTA and CDR2 FQGNSA. The CDR3, from cysteine to phenylalanine, totals 17 residues. The retained sequence is limited to the CDR3, 51 bases, with the frame set at the first base. Interpreted using the paper, the time point label stands for: cycle 2 day 1 (C2D1) of nivolumab. Relapse after autologous stem cell transplantation had occurred in all trial patients, and cohorts A, B and C were distinguished by prior brentuximab vedotin exposure. The trial cohort was composed of about 53 patients with relapsed/refractory classical Hodgkin lymphoma, for whom complete response, partial response or progressive disease was recorded as best overall response. Trial patients were treated with single-agent nivolumab in the multi-cohort phase II CheckMate 205 trial. Best overall response was determined by an independent review committee according to the 2007 International Working Group response criteria. PBMCs from the trial were collected at three points: immediately before nivolumab initiation (C1D1), and during therapy at cycle 2 day 1 and cycle 4 day 1. Peripheral blood was collected in 8 mL Vacutainer Cell Preparation Tubes, from which PBMCs were isolated by centrifugation and then cryopreserved.

This clone was observed a single time. The clone's antigen remains unknown. Base qualities are not recorded, but no much larger clone differs from it by a single base. The source was peripheral blood mononuclear cells (PBMCs), collected before the second cycle of nivolumab. The chain was built from TRBV7-2 and TRBJ1-6, with 9 middle bases fitting TRBD1. The TCR originated in a human donor with classical Hodgkin lymphoma. CDR3 loop: CASSLAGTGGGNSPLHF. DNA sequence: TGTGCCAGCAGCTTAGCGGGTACAGGGGGCGGGAATTCACCCCTCCACTTT.